This T cell receptor beta chain was sequenced in a study of OX40 agonist ivuxolimab in advanced cancers. Whole-study context: Patients received the agonistic anti-OX40 (CD134) antibody ivuxolimab. Patients receiving dose escalation had hepatocellular carcinoma, melanoma, renal cell or head and neck cancer. Eligibility rules accepted prior anti-PD-1, anti-PD-L1 or anti-CTLA-4 therapy, and over 35% had some.

A word on this clone: What it binds is not known.

This CDR3 region has 15 residues. Germline CDR1 LNHDA, CDR2 SQIVND (reference sequence). Trimming stripped 8 bases from V and 0 bases from J, with 13 bases between. Study results and caveats: Fewer expanded clones were found on average in CD4+ than in CD8+ T cells.

Clones were sequenced by immunoSEQ multiplex PCR, and TCRdb holds only the in-frame ones, with some missing. The sample yields about 35,000 clones, approximately 79% seen once. The sequence was collected from an adult with an advanced solid tumor such as melanoma, head and neck, liver or kidney cancer. The rearrangement uses TRBV19 and TRBJ2-2, with a possible D match to TRBD1 (6 bases). The input for sequencing was CD4+ or CD8+ T cells sorted from blood, taken in a trial of the OX40 agonist ivuxolimab. The CDR3 DNA reads TGTGCCAGTGGTTCCGGGACATCGAACACCGGGGAGCTGTTTTTT. Translation: CASGSGTSNTGELFF.